Listed here are 30 T cell receptor beta chains from one sample, sequenced in a study of cytomegalovirus exposure and HLA in healthy donors. The PCR contained 60 Vbeta and 13 Jbeta primers. Sequenced by immunoSEQ multiplex PCR; TCRdb stores in-frame clones only, minus some. The top ten hold approximately 2% of the sample, which has some 96,000 clones, under 85% seen once. Sequencing was done on a sample of PBMCs. These TCRs come from a man aged 35-49 years in good health and CMV-seronegative.

This clone was counted only a few times. This chain uses TRBV29-1 with TRBJ2-3; weak D call: TRBD1 (5 bases). Germline lookup yields CDR1 SQVTM and CDR2 ANQGSEA. This CDR3 spans 12 amino acids. Between the trimmed V and J ends, which lost 7 bases and 6 bases, there was a span of 14 bases. The CDR3 here is CSAGRDLDTQYF. For the CDR3, the DNA is TGCAGCGCTGGCAGGGATTTGGATACGCAGTATTTT.

A few counts support this clone. V is TRBV2 and J is TRBJ1-1; 9 bases agree with TRBD1. V lost 5 bases to trimming and J lost 0 bases; unmatched junction nucleotides: 10. The CDR3 totals 17 residues. The germline V gene has CDR1 SNHLY and CDR2 FYNNEI. The CDR3 sequence is CASSWLGDRAMNTEAFF. In DNA, the CDR3 is TGTGCCAGCAGTTGGTTAGGGGACAGGGCCATGAACACTGAAGCTTTCTTT.

The chain recombines TRBV25-1 with TRBJ2-7; tentative D call: TRBD1 (5 bases). V shed 8 bases and J shed 4 bases, with 9 bases lying between them. Germline assignment: CDR1 MGHDK and CDR2 SYGVNS. The CDR3 totals 11 residues. CDR3 bases: TGTGCCAGCCAGGCAGGGTACGAGCAGTACTTC. Translating it yields CASQAGYEQYF.

The CDR3 region has the DNA TGTGCCAGCAGTCCCACTGCGGGAGGGCTGACTGAAGCTTTCTTT. It is translated as CASSPTAGGLTEAFF. V usage is TRBV28 and J usage is TRBJ1-1; D not certain. Trimming cost V 5 bases and J 5 bases, with 18 bases left between them. CDR1 and CDR2 from the germline V gene are MDHEN and SYDVKM. The CDR3 loop spans 15 amino acids.

Only a few counts were recorded for this clone. The chain is built from TRBV7-9 and TRBJ2-7; D may be TRBD2 (6 bases). There are 17 residues in the CDR3. V lost 1 base to trimming and J lost 0 bases, with 16 bases between them. Germline values: CDR1 SEHNR, CDR2 FQNEAQ (reference sequence). This chain's CDR3 is CASSLGSGRGRSYEQYF. CDR3 in DNA: TGTGCCAGCAGCTTAGGGTCCGGGCGGGGCCGCTCCTACGAGCAGTACTTC.

The rearrangement joins TRBV30 to TRBJ1-6, with TRBD1 matching 10 bases. Per germline, CDR1 GTSNPN and CDR2 SVGIG (reference sequence). The trim removed 4 bases at V and 4 bases at J, leaving 10 bases unmatched. CDR3 length equals 17 residues. The CDR3 DNA is TGTGCCTGGACCCCCGACAGGGGGCCCCTATATAATTCACCCCTCCACTTT. This codes for CAWTPDRGPLYNSPLHF.

The chain employs TRBV4-2 and TRBJ2-3, with 8 bases aligning to TRBD2. The CDR3 has 15 amino acids. V was clipped by 2 bases and J by 3 bases; unmatched bases: 4. CDR1 and CDR2 (germline): LGHNA, YNFKEQ. In nucleotides, the CDR3 is TGTGCCAGCAGCCAATATAGCGGGGCAACAGATACGCAGTATTTT. It codes for CASSQYSGATDTQYF.

The gene calls are TRBV5-1 and TRBJ1-1; D remains unclear. Trimming took off 8 bases at V and 8 bases at J, with 13 bases between the two ends. CDR1 is SGHRS and CDR2 is YFSETQ in the germline V gene. The length of the CDR3 is 11 residues. In DNA, the CDR3 is TGCGCCAGTCCGAACCCCTACGAAGCTTTCTTT. Protein sequence: CASPNPYEAFF.

CDR3 loop: CASSQDFYGYTF. In DNA, the CDR3 is TGCGCCAGCAGCCAAGACTTCTATGGCTACACCTTC. The gene calls are TRBV4-1 and TRBJ1-2; D remains unclear. CDR1 MGHRA and CDR2 YSYEKL come from the germline V gene. CDR3 length equals 12 residues. V was cut by 0 bases and J by 4 bases, with 3 bases left in between.

The genes are TRBV27 and TRBJ1-1; no clear D gene. In germline, CDR1 is MNHEY, CDR2 SMNVEV (reference sequence). Trimming pared 5 bases from V and 4 bases from J, leaving 11 bases between. The CDR3 consists of 13 residues. The CDR3: CASSARVPTEAFF. The CDR3 region has the DNA TGTGCCAGCAGTGCGAGAGTCCCCACTGAAGCTTTCTTT.

V usage is TRBV7-3 and J usage is TRBJ2-3, with 16 bases identical to TRBD2. Germline assignment: CDR1 SGHTA and CDR2 FQGTGA. Trimming cost V 5 bases and J 4 bases; bases outside gene matches: 9. The CDR3 runs to 18 residues. For the CDR3, the DNA is TGTGCCAGCAGCCCACAAGGGGGACTAGCGGGGGGGCCAGATACGCAGTATTTT. This codes for CASSPQGGLAGGPDTQYF.

This chain connects TRBV27 to TRBJ2-7; tentative D call: TRBD1 (5 bases). Germline V gene data show CDR1 as MNHEY and CDR2 as SMNVEV (reference sequence). The CDR3 has 13 residues. Trimming stripped 6 bases from V and 6 bases from J, with 15 bases between. This CDR3 reads CASSSVRGLEQYF. As DNA, the CDR3 is TGTGCCAGCAGCTCTGTTAGGGGCCTCGAGCAGTACTTC.

The V and J genes are TRBV29-1 and TRBJ2-1, with D perhaps matching TRBD2 (5 bases). Trimming stripped 6 bases from V and 5 bases from J, with 17 bases between. The germline gives CDR1 SQVTM, CDR2 ANQGSEA. CDR3 length: 14 residues. CDR3 in amino acids: CSVRVLEADNEQFF. The CDR3 nucleotides are TGCAGCGTGAGGGTATTGGAGGCGGACAATGAGCAGTTCTTC.

A word on this clone: One end of the junction fails to match germline, which may point to a read error. The genes are TRBV19 and TRBJ2-3; D is possibly TRBD2 (7 bases). Per germline, CDR1 LNHDA and CDR2 SQIVND (reference sequence). This CDR3 comprises 17 residues. The CDR3 DNA is TGTGCCAGCAGTATTGGAAGGTGGGGGGGCCGTGCAGATACGCAGTATTTT. As protein: CASSIGRWGGRADTQYF.

The chain couples TRBV28 to TRBJ2-6; TRBD2 agrees at 16 bases. J was trimmed by 1 base and V by 6 bases; bases with no gene match: 6. Germline values: CDR1 MDHEN, CDR2 SYDVKM. The CDR3 is made up of 19 amino acids. CDR3 sequence reads: CASRYQGLAGGSGANVLTF. The CDR3 DNA reads TGTGCCAGCAGATACCAGGGACTAGCGGGAGGGTCTGGGGCCAACGTCCTGACTTTC.

The rearrangement links TRBV27 to TRBJ2-7; 7 nucleotides align to TRBD2. J was trimmed by 2 bases and V by 5 bases; bases with no gene match: 6. CDR3 length: 14 residues. Germline CDR1 is MNHEY and CDR2 is SMNVEV (reference sequence). The CDR3 loop is CASSVTSEPYEQYF. The CDR3 bases are TGTGCCAGCAGTGTTACTAGCGAGCCCTACGAGCAGTACTTC.

CDR3 sequence: CASSWGRDRGYEQYF. CDR3 DNA sequence: TGTGCCAGCAGTTGGGGGAGGGACAGGGGCTACGAGCAGTACTTC. The V call is TRBV6-5, the J call TRBJ2-7, with TRBD1 matching over 10 bases. CDR1 is MNHEY and CDR2 is SVGAGI in the germline V gene. J gave up 3 bases and V 4 bases, and 6 bases lay outside the gene matches. The length of the CDR3 is 15 residues.

The V call is TRBV6-1, the J call TRBJ1-2, with a possible D match to TRBD1 (5 bases). Germline assignment: CDR1 MNHNS and CDR2 SASEGT. Between the trimmed V and J ends, which lost 3 bases and 2 bases, there was a span of 10 bases. The CDR3 extends over 14 amino acids. The CDR3 sequence is CASSDGHLNYGYTF. As DNA, the CDR3 is TGTGCCAGCAGTGATGGACACTTGAACTATGGCTACACCTTC.

CDR3 sequence reads: CASSQPTSGASTDTQYF. The DNA of the CDR3 is TGCGCCAGCAGCCAACCCACTAGCGGGGCTAGCACAGATACGCAGTATTTT. The rearrangement uses TRBV4-1 and TRBJ2-3; 10 nucleotides align to TRBD2. CDR3 length equals 17 residues. The germline V gene has CDR1 MGHRA and CDR2 YSYEKL. After removal of 2 bases from V and 0 bases from J, the junction contained 5 bases not matched to a gene.

The chain joins TRBV7-2 to TRBJ2-3, with a tentative D call TRBD2 (6 bases). CDR1 and CDR2 (germline): SGHTA, FQGNSA. The V end was cut by 2 bases, the J end by 6 bases, with 12 bases between. The CDR3 is 14 amino acids. The CDR3 region is CASSLNGGVDTQYF. As DNA, the CDR3 is TGTGCCAGCAGCTTAAACGGGGGAGTGGATACGCAGTATTTT.

The rearrangement uses TRBV28 and TRBJ2-2; perhaps TRBD1 as D (6 bases). The CDR3 contains 15 residues. V was shortened by 4 bases and J by 6 bases, with 15 bases between the two germline ends. CDR1 is MDHEN and CDR2 is SYDVKM in the germline V gene. The DNA for the CDR3 is TGTGCCAGCAGTTCCACAGGGCCTCTGGCCGGGGAGCTGTTTTTT. This codes for CASSSTGPLAGELFF.

CDR3 sequence reads: CASSFTGGHGEQYF. The CDR3 nucleotides read TGTGCCAGCAGCTTTACAGGGGGACACGGCGAGCAGTACTTC. The J gene is TRBJ2-7, the V gene TRBV5-5; 8 bases map to TRBD1. This CDR3 region has 14 residues. The germline gives CDR1 SGHKS, CDR2 YYEKEE (reference sequence). The V segment lost 2 bases and the J segment 6 bases; nucleotides outside the gene matches: 7.

The rearrangement links TRBV5-3 to TRBJ2-5, with a possible D match to TRBD2 (5 bases). TRBV5-3 is designated an ORF whose function remains uncertain. V dropped 3 bases and J dropped 2 bases, with 20 bases sitting between them. This CDR3 is 17 amino acids long. The CDR3 nucleotides read TGTGCCAGAAGCTCCGGACTGAAGGGCGTTCCTCAAGAGACCCAGTACTTC. Amino acid sequence: CARSSGLKGVPQETQYF.

The V gene is TRBV2, the J gene TRBJ1-5; D gene unclear. Trimming pared 8 bases from V and 2 bases from J, leaving 13 bases between. The CDR3 is 14 amino acids. Germline values: CDR1 SNHLY, CDR2 FYNNEI. CDR3 loop: CASERGWGNQPQHF. The CDR3 nucleotides read TGTGCCAGCGAGCGGGGATGGGGCAATCAGCCCCAGCATTTT.

In nucleotides, the CDR3 is TGTGCCAGCAGCTCCCAGGGGGCAACTAATGAAAAACTGTTTTTT. It translates to CASSSQGATNEKLFF. The rearrangement joins TRBV5-6 to TRBJ1-4, with 7 bases fitting TRBD1. CDR1 is SGHDT and CDR2 is YYEEEE in the germline V gene. The J segment lost 0 bases and the V segment lost 3 bases, leaving 2 bases of the junction unmatched. The CDR3 covers 15 residues.

V is TRBV5-4 and J is TRBJ2-3; perhaps TRBD2 as D (6 bases). The germline CDR1 and CDR2 sequences are SGHNT and YYREEE (reference sequence). Trimming removed 6 bases at V and 0 bases at J, with 14 bases between. This CDR3 is 15 amino acids long. The CDR3 reads CASTPGAGSTDTQYF. The CDR3 coding sequence is TGTGCCAGCACCCCCGGGGCGGGAAGCACAGATACGCAGTATTTT.

The chain links TRBV4-1 to TRBJ2-1, with a weak D call TRBD1 (7 bases). Trimming removed 1 base at V and 3 bases at J, with 28 bases between. Germline V gene lookup returns CDR1 MGHRA and CDR2 YSYEKL. The CDR3 totals 21 residues. CDR3 nucleotides: TGCGCCAGCAGCCAAGGCGAGAAGGGGGGTGAGACAGGGTTTGACTACAATGAGCAGTTCTTC. As protein: CASSQGEKGGETGFDYNEQFF.

The chain recombines TRBV18 with TRBJ1-2; D perhaps matches TRBD1 (6 bases). V lost 2 bases, J lost 7 bases, and 14 bases lay in between. CDR1 and CDR2 (germline): KGHSH, LQKENI. This CDR3 spans 14 amino acids. The chain's CDR3 is CASSPSGAVGGYTF. The CDR3 DNA follows: TGTGCCAGCTCACCATCAGGGGCGGTCGGTGGCTACACCTTC.

This rearrangement joins TRBV2 to TRBJ2-3; TRBD2 matches at 7 bases. The V gene's germline CDR1 is SNHLY and CDR2 FYNNEI. CDR3 length: 13 residues. The CDR3 reads CTLTSHITDTQYF. CDR3 DNA: TGTACCCTGACTAGCCACATCACAGATACGCAGTATTTT.

This chain joins TRBV6-1 and TRBJ2-7; tentatively, D is TRBD1 (5 bases). Germline lookup yields CDR1 MNHNS and CDR2 SASEGT. Trimming pared 7 bases from V and 0 bases from J, leaving 16 bases between. CDR3 length equals 15 residues. CDR3 sequence: CASKRQRLSSYEQYF. CDR3 bases: TGTGCCAGCAAGAGACAGCGATTGAGCTCCTACGAGCAGTACTTC.